Listed below are T cell receptor beta chains from one sample, sequenced in a study of blood T cell repertoires in COVID-19. The repertoire was sequenced with immunoSEQ multiplex PCR; TCRdb's copy has only in-frame clones and lacks some. The table includes about 370,000 clones, around 90% detected once. Sequenced sample: peripheral blood. Every receptor here comes from a young man with active or convalescent COVID-19. The CDR3 runs from the conserved cysteine through the conserved F or W. The order of the fields is J gene, V gene, clone size, CDR3 protein. Not every row has a clone size; where given, it reads once, few, many or a size class.

>TRBJ2-5|TRBV5-4|-
CASRVTVYQETQYF
>TRBJ1-1|TRBV5-1|-
CASSLTGAKTEAFF
>TRBJ2-1|TRBV24-1|-
CATSDPANPAGVMAEQFF
>TRBJ2-7|TRBV28|-
CASSFGGQGYEQYF
>TRBJ2-2|TRBV7-9|-
CASSLWQGRTGELFF
>TRBJ2-1|TRBV7-8|-
CASSSPGVSSYNEQFF
>TRBJ2-7|TRBV7-2|few
CASSVNSYEQYF
>TRBJ2-1|TRBV19|-
CASTRTDLGYNEQFF
>TRBJ2-7|TRBV29-1|-
CSVGPTGKEQYF
>TRBJ1-1|TRBV28|-
CASRVTGAGGTEAFF
>TRBJ1-1|TRBV19|-
CASSPSTGLGTEAFF
>TRBJ1-4|TRBV19|-
CASTKGTGGGRKLFF
>TRBJ2-3|TRBV6-5|-
CATSVPGTDTQYF
>TRBJ2-2|TRBV10-3|-
CAISESRVDGELFF
>TRBJ2-1|TRBV10-3|-
CAISERTSGNGNEQFF
>TRBJ1-4|TRBV18|-
CASSTSARRTNEKLFF
>TRBJ1-1|TRBV7-8|few
CASSATGGLGPEAFF
>TRBJ1-2|TRBV6-5|once
CASRGQTTHGYTF
>TRBJ2-2|TRBV4-3|-
CASSQDPGLEAGELFF
>TRBJ2-5|TRBV18|-
CASSPGVTETQYF